The entry below gives a single TCR beta chain sequence along with its context. These data belong to a study of blood T cell repertoires in COVID-19. Study details: Sites across the United States, Italy and Spain contributed samples from acute and convalescent COVID-19. PBMCs, B-cell-depleted T cells, or T cells provided the cDNA or gDNA that made up the material.

How the authors handled the data: Using reference gene primer amplification, nucleated cell counts were estimated. Libraries were prepared by immunoSEQ multiplex PCR; TCRdb keeps only in-frame clonotypes and omits some of them. The DNA gave D and trimming, while V, J and clone size come from that table. This repertoire shows roughly 72,000 clones, 80% found once; its top ten account for about 20%. The receptor was isolated from a man between 70 and 80 years old who had recovered from COVID-19. The sequenced sample was peripheral blood.

DNA for the CDR3: TGTGCCAGCAGGGACCCTAGGGGGAATAGCAATCAGCCCCAGCATTTT. Its translation: CASRDPRGNSNQPQHF. The chain couples TRBV7-3 to TRBJ1-5; possibly TRBD1 for D (6 bases). V was clipped by 6 bases and J by 0 bases, with 15 bases between them. The CDR3 is 16 residues long. Germline V gene lookup returns CDR1 SGHTA and CDR2 FQGTGA.